This T cell receptor (beta chain) stems from a study of blood T cell repertoires in COVID-19. About the research overall: COVID-19 samples, acute and convalescent, were from the United States, Italy and Spain.

This clone was seen a few times. Produced via immunoSEQ multiplex PCR; TCRdb's table is partial and in-frame only. The sample contains 100,000 to 150,000 clones, more than 60% of which appear only once. V shed 0 bases, J shed 6 bases, and the junction held 3 bases outside the gene matches. Germline V gene lookup returns CDR1 LNHNV and CDR2 YYDKDF (reference sequence). The length of the CDR3 is 15 residues. The sequenced sample was peripheral blood. The chain employs TRBV15 and TRBJ1-5; TRBD1 agrees at 9 bases. The TCR sequence derives from a woman in her 70s with acute or convalescent COVID-19. CDR3 region: CATSRDRQGGQPQHF. The CDR3 coding sequence is TGTGCCACCAGCAGAGACCGACAGGGGGGTCAGCCCCAGCATTTT.